This section outlines one TCR beta chain sequence together with its context. Its antigen is not known. Primers for the PCR totalled 60 Vbeta and 13 Jbeta. Assay: immunoSEQ multiplex PCR; the TCRdb copy retains only in-frame clones and omits some. The repertoire includes a few hundred thousand clones, 92% of them detected once, and 1.5% to 2% sits in the top ten. The CDR3 has 16 residues. Germline V gene lookup returns CDR1 SGHNT and CDR2 YENEEA. The V segment lost 0 bases and the J segment 5 bases; nucleotides outside the gene matches: 5. The sample belongs to a study of cytomegalovirus exposure and HLA in healthy donors. Study-wide points: Overall, some 160 TCR beta chains were annotated as cytomegalovirus-associated.

These donors, healthy bone marrow donors, were studied. The genes are TRBV11-3 and TRBJ2-3; 10 bases agree with TRBD2. The specimen was PBMCs. The source is a girl under 10 years old in good health and CMV-seronegative. This CDR3 reads CASSLEPSGGIDTQYF. The CDR3 DNA follows: TGTGCCAGCAGCTTAGAGCCTAGCGGGGGCATAGATACGCAGTATTTT.